One and the same sample provided the 23 T cell receptor beta chains below, sequenced in a study of memory CD4+ T cells and cytomegalovirus serostatus (dated by TCRdb to about 2019). A FACSAria II was used to sort memory CD4+ T cells, defined as single viable CD3+CD4+CD8-CD45RO+ cells. Library construction relied on the immunoSEQ multiplex PCR assay. Held by TCRdb, this immuneACCESS table contains in-frame sequences only and omits some clones. Under half of the omission traces to an unresolved V gene where checked; the cause of the rest is unknown. This sample gives 40,000 to 50,000 clones in total; about 73% of them show up just once. Clones ranked in the top ten supply approximately 1% of the sample. Sequencing was done on a sample of memory CD4+ T cells from blood. The receptor source for this set is an adult in good health and CMV-seronegative.

The sample holds a few counts of this clone. The J gene is TRBJ2-7, the V gene TRBV11-2; the D is unclear. Germline assignment: CDR1 SGHAT and CDR2 FQNNGV. The CDR3 has 15 residues. With 5 bases removed from V and 4 bases from J, the gap between germline ends came to 18 bases. CDR3: CASSQSLALRYEQYF. The DNA for the CDR3 is TGTGCCAGCAGCCAATCGTTAGCTTTAAGGTACGAGCAGTACTTC.

The J gene is TRBJ1-1, the V gene TRBV4-2, with a tentative D call TRBD1 (5 bases). The germline gives CDR1 LGHNA, CDR2 YNFKEQ. Trimming took 5 bases from V and 0 from J, leaving 10 bases between them. The CDR3 length is 14 residues. The CDR3 is CASSWGLLNTEAFF. The CDR3 DNA sequence: TGTGCCAGCAGCTGGGGACTCCTGAACACTGAAGCTTTCTTT.

The chain joins TRBV11-3 to TRBJ2-1; TRBD1 or TRBD2 may be the D gene (5 bases each). Germline values: CDR1 SGHNT, CDR2 YENEEA. Trimming removed 3 bases from V and 8 bases from J, with 8 bases in between. The CDR3 has 12 amino acids. The CDR3 DNA follows: TGTGCCAGCAGCTTCGGGGCGGATGAGCAGTTCTTC. This gives the protein CASSFGADEQFF.

The genes are TRBV7-2 and TRBJ1-2; D possibly corresponds to TRBD1 (5 bases). V was cut by 4 bases and J by 1 base, with 16 bases left in between. This CDR3 has 16 amino acids. Germline loops: CDR1 SGHTA, CDR2 FQGNSA. The CDR3 protein is CASSYQPGSYNYGYTF. The CDR3, as DNA: TGTGCCAGCAGCTACCAGCCAGGGAGTTATAACTATGGCTACACCTTC.

The chain is built from TRBV6-5 and TRBJ1-2, with 7 bases that match TRBD1. With 0 bases clipped from V and 8 bases from J, the junction kept 9 bases outside the gene matches. Germline loops: CDR1 MNHEY, CDR2 SVGAGI. The CDR3 contains 15 residues. CDR3 sequence reads: CASSYSTTGLGGYTF. CDR3 sequence (DNA): TGTGCCAGCAGTTACTCTACGACAGGGTTGGGGGGCTACACCTTC.

This clone has more than one count but fewer than ten. The chain links TRBV9 to TRBJ2-1; no definite D call. The CDR3 contains 15 residues. Germline V gives CDR1 SGDLS, CDR2 YYNGEE. V was clipped by 4 bases and J by 8 bases, with 19 bases between them. The CDR3 DNA follows: TGTGCCAGCAGCCCCCAGGAGCGCCCTCGGGATGAGCAGTTCTTC. Translated: CASSPQERPRDEQFF. The full variable domain, completed using reference TRBV9 and TRBJ2-1, is DSGVTQTPKHLITATGQRVTLRCSPRSGDLSVYWYQQSLDQGLQFLIQYYNGEERAKGNILERFSAQQFPDLHSELNLSSLELGDSALYFCASSPQERPRDEQFFGPGTRLTVL.

The chain combines TRBV5-1 with TRBJ1-3, with D perhaps TRBD1 (5 bases). This CDR3 is 16 amino acids long. The V and J ends lost 4 bases and 0 bases respectively, with 14 bases between them. Germline V lookup: CDR1 SGHRS, CDR2 YFSETQ. CDR3 region: CASSPSTGPSGNTIYF. CDR3 coding DNA: TGCGCCAGCAGCCCGAGCACAGGCCCCTCTGGAAACACCATATATTTT.

This chain connects TRBV6-1 to TRBJ2-7, with 8 bases that match TRBD2. The V gene end was trimmed by 8 bases and the J gene end by 3 bases; junction bases not matched to a gene: 6. CDR1 MNHNS and CDR2 SASEGT come from the germline V gene. The CDR3 extends over 13 amino acids. The CDR3 region is CASFRGGVYEQYF. The CDR3 DNA reads TGTGCCAGCTTCCGGGGGGGGGTCTACGAGCAGTACTTC.

The chain has TRBV19 and TRBJ1-4; 8 nucleotides agree with TRBD1. In germline, CDR1 is LNHDA, CDR2 SQIVND (reference sequence). The CDR3 is 13 residues long. Trimming removed 9 bases from V and 4 bases from J; junction bases left unmatched: 4. The CDR3 nucleotides are TGTGCCAGCGCGGGACAGGTTAATGAAAAACTGTTTTTT. Protein: CASAGQVNEKLFF. Full variable domain (missing parts from reference TRBV19 and TRBJ1-4): DGGITQSPKYLFRKEGQNVTLSCEQNLNHDAMYWYRQDPGQGLRLIYYSQIVNDFQKGDIAEGYSVSREKKESFPLTVTSAQKNPTAFYLCASAGQVNEKLFFGSGTQLSVL.

This clone was seen once. This sequence joins TRBV25-1 and TRBJ1-1, with D possibly being TRBD1 (5 bases). Trimming left V 10 bases short and J 1 base short, with 16 bases between. CDR1 and CDR2 (germline): MGHDK, SYGVNS. The CDR3 has 14 residues. CDR3 DNA: TGTGCCACCAAGGGCCCGGGGCAGAACACTGAAGCTTTCTTT. Its translation is CATKGPGQNTEAFF.

This chain uses TRBV18 with TRBJ1-2; 8 bases fit TRBD1. The CDR3 extends over 14 amino acids. J was trimmed by 7 bases and V by 1 base; bases with no gene match: 5. CDR1 and CDR2 (germline): KGHSH, LQKENI. CDR3 sequence: CASSPRQGASGYTF. CDR3 bases: TGTGCCAGCTCACCACGGCAGGGGGCGAGTGGCTACACCTTC.

The rearrangement uses TRBV6-1 and TRBJ1-1; D may be TRBD1 (5 bases). The CDR3 sequence is 15 residues long. The V end was cut by 5 bases, the J end by 1 base, with 14 bases between. Germline V gives CDR1 MNHNS, CDR2 SASEGT. As DNA, the CDR3 is TGTGCCAGCAGTCAACTTTACAGGCAGAACACTGAAGCTTTCTTT. Amino acid sequence: CASSQLYRQNTEAFF.

The CDR3 region has the DNA TGTGCCAGCAGCCCGACGAGGACTTCTACCGGGGAGCTGTTTTTT. Its protein product is CASSPTRTSTGELFF. This sequence joins TRBV11-2 and TRBJ2-2; a possible D gene is TRBD2 (5 bases). Germline V gene data show CDR1 as SGHAT and CDR2 as FQNNGV. V lost 5 bases to trimming and J lost 5 bases, with 15 bases between them. CDR3 size: 15 residues.

This chain joins TRBV18 and TRBJ1-1, with a possible D match to TRBD1 (5 bases). V lost 3 bases and J lost 6, with 11 bases in between. There are 13 residues in the CDR3. Looked up from germline, CDR1 is KGHSH and CDR2 is LQKENI. The CDR3 nucleotides are TGTGCCAGCTCACCGGGGGTCAGGTCTGAAGCTTTCTTT. This encodes CASSPGVRSEAFF.

This chain joins TRBV7-2 and TRBJ2-1; no clear D. The CDR3 contains 16 residues. CDR1 is SGHTA, CDR2 FQGNSA, per germline. V gave up 4 bases and J gave up 4 bases, with 17 bases separating them. DNA of the CDR3: TGTGCCAGCAGCTCCCCGCCTCCGGGCAGTTACAATGAGCAGTTCTTC. Its translation: CASSSPPPGSYNEQFF.

This chain joins TRBV7-8 and TRBJ1-1; 7 positions agree with TRBD1. This CDR3 is 14 amino acids long. The germline V gene encodes CDR1 SGHVS and CDR2 FQNEAQ. Trimming took 3 bases from V and 0 from J; bases not matched to a gene: 1. The CDR3 region has the DNA TGTGCCAGCAGCTTTGGGACAGTGAACACTGAAGCTTTCTTT. It codes for CASSFGTVNTEAFF.

The V call is TRBV27, the J call TRBJ1-4; a weak D match, TRBD1 (5 bases). The CDR3 is 13 amino acids. The V end lost 5 bases, the J end lost 8 bases, and 12 bases lay between the germline ends. Germline CDR1 reads MNHEY; CDR2 reads SMNVEV (reference sequence). The CDR3 DNA is TGTGCCAGCAGTCGCCGGGACCTCGAAAAACTGTTTTTT. Translated: CASSRRDLEKLFF.

The chain has TRBV7-3 and TRBJ1-1; 7 bases map to TRBD1. V trimming: 0 bases; J trimming: 9 bases; junction bases outside the gene matches: 4. The CDR3 is 13 amino acids. Germline V gene sequence: CDR1 SGHTA, CDR2 FQGTGA. The CDR3 bases are TGTGCCAGCAGCTTAACATTAGGGGGCCAAGCTTTCTTT. Its protein product is CASSLTLGGQAFF.

The rearrangement uses TRBV18 and TRBJ2-7; unclear D gene. The V end was cut by 3 bases, the J end by 0 bases, with 12 bases between. This CDR3 spans 15 amino acids. Germline loops: CDR1 KGHSH, CDR2 LQKENI. The CDR3 nucleotides read TGTGCCAGCTCACCCCGAGTGGCCCTCTCCTACGAGCAGTACTTC. This sequence encodes CASSPRVALSYEQYF.

This clone has just a few counts. The J gene is TRBJ2-3, the V gene TRBV5-1; D ambiguous. V was pared by 2 bases and J by 2 bases, with 9 bases between. Germline lookup yields CDR1 SGHRS and CDR2 YFSETQ. The CDR3 has 14 residues. CDR3 nucleotide sequence: TGCGCCAGCAGCTTCGCGACCAACACAGATACGCAGTATTTT. It yields the protein CASSFATNTDTQYF. The whole variable domain, filled in from reference TRBV5-1 and TRBJ2-3, reads KAGVTQTPRYLIKTRGQQVTLSCSPISGHRSVSWYQQTPGQGLQFLFEYFSETQRNKGNFPGRFSGRQFSNSRSEMNVSTLELGDSALYLCASSFATNTDTQYFGPGTRLTVL.

This clone occurred a few times. The chain carries TRBV9 and TRBJ2-6; TRBD1 matches at 7 bases. J gave up 0 bases and V 4 bases, and 10 bases lay outside the gene matches. Germline V CDR1 and CDR2: SGDLS, YYNGEE. This CDR3 has 18 amino acids. The CDR3 reads CASSPLITGVSGANVLTF. The CDR3 nucleotides read TGTGCCAGCAGCCCCTTAATAACAGGGGTCTCTGGGGCCAACGTCCTGACTTTC.

V and J are TRBV7-2 and TRBJ2-3, with D possibly TRBD2 on 6 matching bases. The CDR3 length is 15 residues. The V and J ends lost 2 bases and 0 bases respectively, with 9 bases between them. Germline CDR1 and CDR2: SGHTA and FQGNSA. The CDR3 nucleotides read TGTGCCAGCAGCTTACGGGACTCGAGCACAGATACGCAGTATTTT. Translated, it gives CASSLRDSSTDTQYF.

This clone was seen more than once but under ten times. The chain combines TRBV10-3 with TRBJ1-5; D might be TRBD1 (6 bases). The germline V gene encodes CDR1 ENHRY and CDR2 SYGVKD. This CDR3 has 16 residues. With 3 bases removed from V and 2 bases from J, the gap between germline ends came to 14 bases. In nucleotides, the CDR3 is TGTGCCATCAGTGACGGGGGGCGATGGGGCAATCAGCCCCAGCATTTT. Its protein is CAISDGGRWGNQPQHF.